These 6 T cell receptor beta chains share one sample of origin, sequenced in a study of cytomegalovirus exposure and HLA in healthy donors. The PCR used 60 Vbeta and 13 Jbeta primers. The data were produced by immunoSEQ multiplex PCR, yet TCRdb's version contains in-frame clones alone and is incomplete. This sample has 200,000 or so clones; 82% occur once, and the top ten carry about 0.092%. The sample taken for sequencing was PBMCs. The receptors were sampled from a boy between 2 and 10 years old in good health and CMV-seronegative.

The chain employs TRBV6-5 and TRBJ1-4; 12 bases match TRBD1. Germline V lookup: CDR1 MNHEY, CDR2 SVGAGI. The CDR3 has 14 residues. With 6 bases clipped from V and 8 bases from J, the junction kept 4 bases outside the gene matches. CDR3 sequence: CASSVGTGGEKLFF. The CDR3 DNA reads as TGTGCCAGCAGCGTCGGGACAGGGGGCGAAAAACTGTTTTTT.

A single count supports this clone. The chain joins TRBV27 to TRBJ2-3, with a tentative D call TRBD1 (5 bases). Germline CDR1 reads MNHEY; CDR2 reads SMNVEV (reference sequence). Trimming removed 4 bases from V and 4 bases from J, with 6 bases in between. The CDR3 runs 12 residues. CDR3 protein: CASSSGSDTQYF. For the CDR3, the DNA is TGTGCCAGCAGTTCAGGGTCAGATACGCAGTATTTT.

The gene calls are TRBV11-1 and TRBJ2-7; D is possibly TRBD2 (6 bases). V was pared by 2 bases and J by 3 bases, with 11 bases between. The CDR3 consists of 14 residues. Germline CDR1 SGHAT, CDR2 FQDESV (reference sequence). The CDR3 DNA reads TGTGCCAGCAGCTTATTCTACGGGAGCTACGAGCAGTACTTC. Its translation: CASSLFYGSYEQYF.

The chain uses TRBV7-6 and TRBJ2-1; perhaps TRBD1 as D (5 bases). The CDR3 loop spans 15 amino acids. The V gene lost 5 bases and the J gene lost 1 base, with 12 bases spanning the gap. CDR1 and CDR2 (germline): SGHVS, FNYEAQ. The chain's CDR3 is CASSPHRRSYNEQFF. The CDR3 nucleotides are TGTGCCAGCAGCCCCCACAGGAGATCCTACAATGAGCAGTTCTTC.

Only one count was recorded for this clone. The V gene is TRBV21-1, the J gene TRBJ2-7; the table's D call, TRBD2, was not checked against the DNA. TRBV21-1 is a pseudogene segment. The CDR3 runs 19 residues. The CDR3 is CASSTGRGWGTSSAYEQYF. DNA of the CDR3: TGTGCCAGCAGCACAGGACGGGGGTGGGGGACTAGCTCAGCCTACGAGCAGTACTTC.

The chain links TRBV6-5 to TRBJ1-1; D is ambiguous. V dropped 8 bases and J dropped 3 bases, with 7 bases sitting between them. CDR3 length: 11 amino acids. Germline values: CDR1 MNHEY, CDR2 SVGAGI. CDR3 loop: CASWQDTEAFF. In DNA form, the CDR3 reads TGTGCCAGCTGGCAAGACACTGAAGCTTTCTTT.